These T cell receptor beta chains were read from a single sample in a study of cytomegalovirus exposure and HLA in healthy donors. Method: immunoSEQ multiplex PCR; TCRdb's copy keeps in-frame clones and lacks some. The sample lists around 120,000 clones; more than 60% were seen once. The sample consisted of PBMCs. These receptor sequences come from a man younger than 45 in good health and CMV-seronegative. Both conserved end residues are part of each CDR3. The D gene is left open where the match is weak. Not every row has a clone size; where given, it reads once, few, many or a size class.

cdr3_aa: CASSVAQGNTEAFF
cdr3_nt: TGTGCCAGCAGCGTAGCGCAGGGGAACACTGAAGCTTTCTTT
d_call: NA
j_call: TRBJ1-1
clone_size: NA
v_call: TRBV9

cdr3_aa: CASSYYGGNEKLFF
cdr3_nt: TGTGCCAGCAGTTACTACGGGGGAAATGAAAAACTGTTTTTT
d_call: NA
j_call: TRBJ1-4
clone_size: NA
v_call: TRBV6-5

cdr3_aa: CASSSPQGSYEQYF
cdr3_nt: TGTGCCAGCAGCTCCCCACAGGGTTCCTACGAGCAGTACTTC
d_call: NA
j_call: TRBJ2-7
clone_size: once
v_call: TRBV7-9

cdr3_aa: CASIERREFPYEQYF
cdr3_nt: TGTGCCAGCATCGAAAGGAGGGAATTCCCCTACGAGCAGTACTTC
d_call: NA
j_call: TRBJ2-7
clone_size: NA
v_call: TRBV6-1

cdr3_aa: CASSFTTGGSEKLFF
cdr3_nt: TGCGCCAGCAGCTTTACCACAGGGGGGAGTGAAAAACTGTTTTTT
d_call: TRBD1
j_call: TRBJ1-4
clone_size: NA
v_call: TRBV5-1

cdr3_aa: CASSLGQNEKLFF
cdr3_nt: TGTGCCAGCAGCTTGGGACAGAATGAAAAACTGTTTTTT
d_call: TRBD1
j_call: TRBJ1-4
clone_size: few
v_call: TRBV7-9

cdr3_aa: CASSLMRGFAETQYF
cdr3_nt: TGTGCCAGCAGTTTAATGCGGGGGTTTGCGGAGACCCAGTACTTC
d_call: TRBD2
j_call: TRBJ2-5
clone_size: NA
v_call: TRBV27

cdr3_aa: CAWSAQGQAGRTFF
cdr3_nt: TGTGCCTGGAGTGCCCAAGGACAGGCCGGTAGGACTTTCTTT
d_call: TRBD1
j_call: TRBJ1-1
clone_size: NA
v_call: TRBV30

cdr3_aa: CSVPLGGGRNSGANVLTF
cdr3_nt: TGCAGCGTCCCCCTCGGGGGAGGCAGAAACTCTGGGGCCAACGTCCTGACTTTC
d_call: NA
j_call: TRBJ2-6
clone_size: NA
v_call: TRBV29-1

cdr3_aa: CASSPQGRRAKNIQYF
cdr3_nt: TGTGCCAGCTCCCCACAGGGGCGACGCGCCAAAAACATTCAGTACTTC
d_call: NA
j_call: TRBJ2-4
clone_size: NA
v_call: TRBV21-1

cdr3_aa: CASSAKEDTEAFF
cdr3_nt: TGTGCCAGCAGCGCAAAGGAGGACACTGAAGCTTTCTTT
d_call: NA
j_call: TRBJ1-1
clone_size: NA
v_call: TRBV7-6

cdr3_aa: CASNRVGDEKLFF
cdr3_nt: TGTGCCAGCAACAGGGTGGGGGATGAAAAACTGTTTTTT
d_call: NA
j_call: TRBJ1-4
clone_size: NA
v_call: TRBV6-1

cdr3_aa: CASSPTGSQETQYF
cdr3_nt: TGCGCCAGCAGCCCTACAGGGTCCCAAGAGACCCAGTACTTC
d_call: NA
j_call: TRBJ2-5
clone_size: NA
v_call: TRBV5-1

cdr3_aa: CASSGDRNTGELFF
cdr3_nt: TGCGCCAGCAGCGGGGACAGGAACACCGGGGAGCTGTTTTTT
d_call: TRBD1
j_call: TRBJ2-2
clone_size: NA
v_call: TRBV10-1

cdr3_aa: CASSIDRDRMDVREKLFF
cdr3_nt: TGTGCCAGTAGTATTGATCGGGACAGGATGGATGTTCGCGAAAAACTGTTTTTT
d_call: TRBD1
j_call: TRBJ1-4
clone_size: NA
v_call: TRBV19